This T cell receptor beta chain was identified in a study of early T cells in non-severe SARS-CoV-2 infection. Study-wide context: Sequencing targeted bulk RNA from unsorted whole blood, leaving chains unpaired. Study-wide points: Anti-spike CD8 specificities were favored by VDJdb matching, whose results missed private and CD4 specificities.

cDNA molecules, individually, were tagged with unique molecular identifiers. Using its own MiXCR run on the 5' RACE reads, TCRdb lists one record per CDR3 protein. The data contain about 71,000 distinct CDR3 sequences, 12% of them singletons. Trimming removed 5 bases from V and 0 bases from J, with 11 bases in between. The CDR3 extends over 15 amino acids. Germline CDR1 and CDR2: MNHEY and SMNVEV (reference sequence). Ten or more counts support this clonotype. What it recognizes is unknown. The clonotype originates from an adult who was a healthcare worker with PCR-confirmed SARS-CoV-2 infection or an uninfected control (not recorded which). V usage is TRBV27 and J usage is TRBJ1-3, with a possible D match to TRBD1 (5 bases). The sample here was whole blood, taken at baseline. As DNA, the CDR3 is TGTGCCAGCAGTCCCCAGGGTAGCTCTGGAAACACCATATATTTT. Protein sequence: CASSPQGSSGNTIYF.